The 28 T cell receptor beta chains listed next were all sequenced from one sample in a study of Ad26.COV2.S vaccination and SARS-CoV-2 variants. Sequencing used immunoSEQ multiplex PCR; TCRdb keeps in-frame clones, though not all of them. Of 500,000 or so clones listed, 85% to 90% are singletons. The sample's treatment: about 20 received Ad26.COV2.S at low or high dose, single or two shots; 5 received placebo; per-sample allocation not given. Sampling was done on day 63 after the first vaccine or placebo injection. This material consisted of peripheral blood, taken in a trial of Ad26.COV2.S vaccine versus placebo. All receptors come from a person aged 18-65 years who received the Ad26.COV2.S COVID-19 vaccine or a placebo.

The rearrangement links TRBV5-1 to TRBJ1-2; 7 nucleotides agree with TRBD1. CDR1 and CDR2 (germline): SGHRS, YFSETQ. This CDR3 spans 15 amino acids. V shed 2 bases, J shed 4 bases, and the junction held 8 bases outside the gene matches. The CDR3: CASSLGGGRLYGYTF. For the CDR3, the DNA is TGCGCCAGCAGCTTAGGGGGCGGGCGACTCTATGGCTACACCTTC.

This chain joins TRBV7-2 and TRBJ1-4, with D maybe TRBD1 (5 bases). Germline-derived CDR1 and CDR2 are SGHTA and FQGNSA. V was shortened by 1 base and J by 1 base, with 7 bases between the two germline ends. The CDR3 consists of 15 residues. The DNA of the CDR3 is TGTGCCAGCAGCTTAGAGAGGGGAACTAATGAAAAACTGTTTTTT. This codes for CASSLERGTNEKLFF.

The chain recombines TRBV3-1 (or the pseudogene TRBV3-2) with TRBJ2-3; D might be TRBD2 (7 bases). The V end lost 0 bases, the J end lost 0 bases, and 16 bases lay between the germline ends. Per the germline V gene, CDR1 is LGHDT and CDR2 is YNNKEL (reference sequence). The CDR3 is made up of 18 amino acids. The CDR3: CASSQDMGGASSTDTQYF. The CDR3 DNA reads as TGTGCCAGCAGCCAAGATATGGGGGGGGCCTCTAGCACAGATACGCAGTATTTT.

The chain is built from TRBV6-6 and TRBJ1-6; 10 bases map to TRBD1. In germline, CDR1 is MNHNY, CDR2 SVGAGI (reference sequence). CDR3 size: 14 residues. Trimming cost V 4 bases and J 7 bases; bases outside gene matches: 1. The CDR3 spells CASSWGQGNSPLHF. CDR3 bases: TGTGCCAGCAGTTGGGGACAGGGGAATTCACCCCTCCACTTT.

The V call is TRBV11-3, the J call TRBJ2-3; D ambiguous. The V gene lost 6 bases and the J gene lost 2 bases, with 12 bases spanning the gap. Germline-derived CDR1 and CDR2 are SGHNT and YENEEA. The CDR3 loop spans 14 amino acids. This chain's CDR3 is CASSRGLVTDTQYF. The CDR3 nucleotides are TGTGCCAGCAGTCGTGGCCTAGTCACAGATACGCAGTATTTT.

The J gene is TRBJ2-2, the V gene TRBV18, with D possibly being TRBD2 (5 bases). V lost 1 base and J lost 1, with 10 bases in between. From germline, CDR1 is KGHSH and CDR2 LQKENI. The CDR3 is made up of 16 amino acids. In DNA form, the CDR3 reads TGTGCCAGCTCACCACGAGGGCTCAGGAACACCGGGGAGCTGTTTTTT. Translating gives CASSPRGLRNTGELFF.

This chain uses TRBV5-6 with TRBJ1-1, with D perhaps TRBD1 (5 bases). Looked up from germline, CDR1 is SGHDT and CDR2 is YYEEEE. The CDR3 loop spans 16 amino acids. Deletions cut 0 bases from V and 5 bases from J, with 17 bases between. The CDR3 nucleotides read TGTGCCAGCAGCTTGGGGGGCTGGGCCGGGGAGACTGAAGCTTTCTTT. Protein: CASSLGGWAGETEAFF.

The chain carries TRBV2 and TRBJ1-2; the D gene is possibly TRBD1 (6 bases). The germline CDR1 and CDR2 sequences are SNHLY and FYNNEI. V lost 7 bases to trimming and J lost 3 bases, with 15 bases between them. CDR3 size: 14 residues. This CDR3 is CASKGDTSYYGYTF. The CDR3 DNA reads as TGTGCCAGCAAGGGGGACACGTCCTACTATGGCTACACCTTC.

This chain uses TRBV7-8 with TRBJ2-7, with D possibly matching TRBD1 (6 bases). V lost 4 bases, J lost 7 bases, and 14 bases lay in between. Germline V gives CDR1 SGHVS, CDR2 FQNEAQ. The CDR3 length is 13 residues. The CDR3 DNA follows: TGTGCCAGCAGCTGGCCGGGACACCGGGAGCAGTACTTC. This codes for CASSWPGHREQYF.

The V call is TRBV10-3, the J call TRBJ2-2; possible D gene TRBD1, 6 bases. The CDR3 consists of 14 residues. Germline V CDR1 and CDR2: ENHRY, SYGVKD. V lost 2 bases, J lost 5 bases, and 9 bases lay in between. The CDR3 region has the DNA TGTGCCATCAGTGAGAGGGGGATTACCGGGGAGCTGTTTTTT. This sequence encodes CAISERGITGELFF.

This rearrangement joins TRBV20-1 to TRBJ2-2; TRBD2 is a possible D gene (5 bases). The germline V gene encodes CDR1 DFQATT and CDR2 SNEGSKA (reference sequence). The CDR3 extends over 15 amino acids. V lost 3 bases to trimming and J lost 8 bases, with 19 bases between them. The CDR3 DNA sequence: TGCAGTGCTAGTCGGGCGGGCCTTACTGGTGGGGAGCTGTTTTTT. It codes for CSASRAGLTGGELFF.

This rearrangement joins TRBV2 to TRBJ2-1, with 7 bases aligning to TRBD2. V trimming: 0 bases; J trimming: 9 bases; junction bases outside the gene matches: 14. This CDR3 comprises 17 residues. Per the germline V gene, CDR1 is SNHLY and CDR2 is FYNNEI. The CDR3 DNA is TGTGCCAGCAGTGAAGCGGGGATCCCTAGCGGTGGGGTTGAGCAGTTCTTC. Amino acid sequence: CASSEAGIPSGGVEQFF.

This chain links TRBV7-7 with TRBJ2-3; D may be TRBD2 (6 bases). The CDR3 runs to 21 residues. Per the germline V gene, CDR1 is SSHAT and CDR2 is FNYEAQ (reference sequence). V shed 2 bases and J shed 0 bases, with 27 bases lying between them. Here the CDR3 reads CASSLRTLTMGSGASTDTQYF. As DNA, the CDR3 is TGTGCCAGCAGCTTACGGACACTCACCATGGGTAGCGGAGCTAGCACAGATACGCAGTATTTT.

In its sample, this clone was seen once. V and J are TRBV9 and TRBJ1-3; D is unresolved. The CDR3 runs to 18 residues. Trimming removed 4 bases from V and 2 bases from J, with 22 bases in between. Germline assignment: CDR1 SGDLS and CDR2 YYNGEE. The CDR3: CASSPDLLVSIAGNTIYF. Here the CDR3 DNA reads TGTGCCAGCAGCCCGGACCTCCTTGTGTCTATCGCTGGAAACACCATATATTTT.

The gene calls are TRBV2 and TRBJ1-3, with D perhaps TRBD1 (6 bases). The CDR3 spans 16 residues. Germline CDR1 SNHLY, CDR2 FYNNEI. V gave up 6 bases and J gave up 3 bases, with 18 bases separating them. The CDR3 DNA follows: TGTGCCAGCAGCCGCACTCTCGGGGGGCTTGGAAACACCATATATTTT. Encoded protein: CASSRTLGGLGNTIYF.

V gene TRBV5-8 combines with J gene TRBJ2-2; 10 positions agree with TRBD2. V was pared by 4 bases and J by 1 base, with 7 bases of the junction left unmatched. CDR3 length: 17 residues. Germline V gives CDR1 SGHTS, CDR2 YDEGEE. CDR3: CASSTWTSGQNTGELFF. DNA of the CDR3: TGTGCCAGCAGCACATGGACTAGCGGACAGAACACCGGGGAGCTGTTTTTT. The full variable domain, in which reference TRBV5-8 and TRBJ2-2 provide the parts outside the CDR3, is EAGVTQSPTHLIKTRGQQATLRCSPISGHTSVYWYQQALGLGLQFLLWYDEGEERNRGNFPPRFSGRQFPNYSSELNVNALELEDSALYLCASSTWTSGQNTGELFFGEGSRLTVL.

This rearrangement joins TRBV7-9 to TRBJ2-2; 11 nucleotides line up with TRBD1. CDR1 SEHNR and CDR2 FQNEAQ come from the germline V gene (reference sequence). Trimming at V came to 5 bases and at J to 6 bases, leaving 8 bases not matched to a gene. This CDR3 has 16 residues. The CDR3 DNA sequence: TGTGCCAGCAGCGCCGGACAGGGGGCGATCGCCGGGGAGCTGTTTTTT. Amino acid sequence: CASSAGQGAIAGELFF.

The CDR3 spells CASSEWGSTDTQYF. DNA of the CDR3: TGTGCCAGCAGTGAATGGGGCAGCACAGATACGCAGTATTTT. The rearrangement joins TRBV6-1 to TRBJ2-3; D might be TRBD1 (5 bases). The CDR3 has 14 amino acids. The V and J ends lost 2 bases and 0 bases respectively, with 6 bases between them. The V gene's germline CDR1 is MNHNS and CDR2 SASEGT.

A word on this clone: Other DNA sequences in the same sample also yield this CDR3. This sequence joins TRBV9 and TRBJ2-2; unclear D gene. Between the trimmed V and J ends, which lost 4 bases and 0 bases, there was a span of 7 bases. CDR1 and CDR2 (germline): SGDLS, YYNGEE. CDR3 length: 14 residues. This CDR3 is CASSPSPNTGELFF. In nucleotides, the CDR3 is TGTGCCAGCAGCCCCTCTCCGAACACCGGGGAGCTGTTTTTT.

This chain connects TRBV9 to TRBJ2-2; 7 bases are shared with TRBD2. V lost 0 bases and J lost 7; bases outside the gene matches: 6. This CDR3 region has 15 residues. The germline gives CDR1 SGDLS, CDR2 YYNGEE. The CDR3 DNA is TGTGCCAGCAGCGTAGGGGCGGGAGCGGTCGGGGAGCTGTTTTTT. This sequence encodes CASSVGAGAVGELFF.

The chain has TRBV6-2 or TRBV6-3 and TRBJ1-5; 7 bases line up with TRBD1. The trim removed 5 bases at V and 4 bases at J, leaving 8 bases unmatched. CDR3 length: 15 amino acids. Germline lookup yields CDR1 MNHEY and CDR2 SVGEGT. The CDR3 sequence is CASSRDREKNQPQHF. For the CDR3, the DNA is TGTGCCAGCAGTCGCGACAGGGAGAAAAATCAGCCCCAGCATTTT.

The sample holds a few counts of this clone. The rearrangement uses TRBV7-3 and TRBJ1-5, with a weak D call TRBD1 (5 bases). The CDR3 has 13 residues. With 6 bases removed from V and 1 base from J, the gap between germline ends came to 7 bases. Germline lookup yields CDR1 SGHTA and CDR2 FQGTGA. The CDR3: CASSQGSNQPQHF. The CDR3 DNA reads TGTGCCAGCAGTCAGGGAAGCAATCAGCCCCAGCATTTT.

The rearrangement joins TRBV6-2 or TRBV6-3 to TRBJ2-5; D is unclear. From germline, CDR1 is MNHEY and CDR2 SVGEGT. This CDR3 has 11 amino acids. The V and J ends lost 0 bases and 7 bases respectively, with 3 bases between them. The CDR3 protein is CASSYSRTQYF. The CDR3 DNA reads TGTGCCAGCAGTTACTCGAGGACCCAGTACTTC.

This chain connects TRBV29-1 to TRBJ2-1; possible D gene TRBD1, 5 bases. There are 14 residues in the CDR3. Trimming cost V 7 bases and J 2 bases, with 15 bases left between them. The V gene's germline CDR1 is SQVTM and CDR2 ANQGSEA. The DNA for the CDR3 is TGCAGCGGGAGACGACAGCGTACCTACAATGAGCAGTTCTTC. As protein: CSGRRQRTYNEQFF.

This chain uses TRBV2 with TRBJ1-1; D is perhaps TRBD1 (5 bases). Germline V gene sequence: CDR1 SNHLY, CDR2 FYNNEI. The CDR3 is 16 amino acids. Trimming removed 2 bases at V and 0 bases at J, with 13 bases between. DNA of the CDR3: TGTGCCAGCAGTGAATGGGACCCGGGGTTGAACACTGAAGCTTTCTTT. Protein product: CASSEWDPGLNTEAFF. The variable domain in full, completed from reference TRBV2 and TRBJ1-1, reads EPEVTQTPSHQVTQMGQEVILRCVPISNHLYFYWYRQILGQKVEFLVSFYNNEISEKSEIFDDQFSVERPDGSNFTLKIRSTKLEDSAMYFCASSEWDPGLNTEAFFGQGTRLTVV.

The J gene is TRBJ1-5, the V gene TRBV28; 8 bases match TRBD1. The CDR3 runs 17 residues. V gave up 3 bases and J gave up 0 bases; unmatched junction bases: 7. CDR1 is MDHEN, CDR2 SYDVKM, per germline. CDR3 nucleotide sequence: TGTGCCAGCAGTTTTTGGGACAGGTTTTATAGCAATCAGCCCCAGCATTTT. Translation gives CASSFWDRFYSNQPQHF.

This chain uses TRBV6-2 or TRBV6-3 with TRBJ2-7; D might be TRBD2 (5 bases). From germline, CDR1 is MNHEY and CDR2 SVGEGT. CDR3 length: 12 amino acids. Trimming removed 5 bases at V and 3 bases at J, with 8 bases between. The CDR3 loop is CASSERRYEQYV. CDR3 nucleotide sequence: TGTGCCAGCAGTGAGCGGCGCTACGAGCAGTACGTC.

This chain uses TRBV5-1 with TRBJ1-4, with 9 nucleotides matching TRBD1. Germline CDR1 SGHRS, CDR2 YFSETQ. This CDR3 contains 16 residues. V trimming: 4 bases; J trimming: 6 bases; junction bases outside the gene matches: 10. CDR3 sequence reads: CASSRFTGGAYEKLFF. The CDR3 region has the DNA TGCGCCAGCAGCAGGTTCACAGGGGGCGCTTATGAAAAACTGTTTTTT.